This T cell receptor beta chain is from a study of T cells in Graves' hyperthyroidism and ophthalmopathy. About the study: Peripheral blood was taken when the disease was first diagnosed, before any treatment began. Study observations and caveats: Model predictions of ophthalmopathy came a median around 6.5 months before onset.

This clonotype was seen at least ten times. Its antigen is undetermined. Amplification targeted TCR beta CDR3 regions from RNA transcripts. Researchers ran a first-round RT-PCR on the TCR CDR3 using the HTBI primer set. From the multiplex PCR reads, TCRdb called clonotypes with MiXCR, one entry per CDR3 protein. The table lists under 400,000 distinct CDR3 sequences, less than 15% of them singletons. The V gene's germline CDR1 is MDHEN and CDR2 SYDVKM. Trimming took off 8 bases at V and 2 bases at J, with 22 bases between the two ends. This CDR3 spans 17 amino acids. No progression to ophthalmopathy during 18 months of follow-up defined stable disease.

This sequence joins TRBV28 and TRBJ2-4; tentative D call: TRBD2 (6 bases). The TCR was taken from a woman between 18 and 29 years old with Graves' hyperthyroidism. The specimen was blood. The CDR3 protein is CASLKLYGAGPKNIQYF. CDR3 nucleotides: TGTGCCAGCCTAAAACTCTATGGGGCGGGACCCAAAAACATTCAGTACTTC. Complete variable domain (other parts from reference TRBV28 and TRBJ2-4): DVKVTQSSRYLVKRTGEKVFLECVQDMDHENMFWYRQDPGLGLRLIYFSYDVKMKEKGDIPEGYSVSREKKERFSLILESASTNQTSMYLCASLKLYGAGPKNIQYFGAGTRLSVL.